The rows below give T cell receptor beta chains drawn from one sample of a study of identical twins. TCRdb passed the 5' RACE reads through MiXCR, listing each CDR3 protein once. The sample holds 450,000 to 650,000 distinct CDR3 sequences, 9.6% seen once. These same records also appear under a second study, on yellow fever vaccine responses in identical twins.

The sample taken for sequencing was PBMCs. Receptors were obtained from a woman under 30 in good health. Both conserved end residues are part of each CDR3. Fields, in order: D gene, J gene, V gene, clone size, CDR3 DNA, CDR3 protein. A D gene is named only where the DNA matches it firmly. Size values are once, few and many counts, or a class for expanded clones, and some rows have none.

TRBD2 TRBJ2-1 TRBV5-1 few TGCGCCAGCGTACCAGGACTAGCGGGGATCGGCAATGAGCAGTTCTTC CASVPGLAGIGNEQFF
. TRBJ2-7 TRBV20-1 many TGCAGTGCTGCCCTTGGCGGCTACTACGAGCAGTACTTC CSAALGGYYEQYF
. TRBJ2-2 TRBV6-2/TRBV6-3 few TGTGCCAGCAGTAGACCAACCGGGGAGCTGTTTTTT CASSRPTGELFF
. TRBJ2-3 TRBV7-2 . TGTGCCAGCAGCTTAGGGGGAGCAAGTCCCACAGATACGCAGTATTTT CASSLGGASPTDTQYF
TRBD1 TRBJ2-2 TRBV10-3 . TGTGCCACCCGAGGGGGAACCGAACAGGGGTCGGAGAACACCGGGGAGCTGTTTTTT CATRGGTEQGSENTGELFF
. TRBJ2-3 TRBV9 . TGTGCCAGCAGCGAGGGGGTCGGGGCTAGCACAGATACGCAGTATTTT CASSEGVGASTDTQYF
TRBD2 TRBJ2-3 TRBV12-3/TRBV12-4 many TGTGCCAGCAGTTTTTCACGGACTAGCGCGGATACGCAGTATTTT CASSFSRTSADTQYF
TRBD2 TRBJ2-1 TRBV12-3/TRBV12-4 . TGTGCCAGCAGTGTGGGGACTAGCGGCTCTCACAATGAGCAGTTCTTC CASSVGTSGSHNEQFF
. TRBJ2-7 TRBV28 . TGTGCCAGCTTGGGGGGAAGCGGGCCGTCCTACGAGCAGTACTTC CASLGGSGPSYEQYF
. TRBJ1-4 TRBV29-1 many TGCAGCGTTGGAGAAGGCGTCTTTAATGAAAAACTGTTTTTT CSVGEGVFNEKLFF
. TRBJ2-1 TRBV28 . TGTGCCAGCAGTCCCGGGACTGTATACAATGAGCAGTTCTTC CASSPGTVYNEQFF
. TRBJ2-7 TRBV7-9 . TGTGCCAGCAGCTTAGAGGTGGTTGGGGAGGAGTACTTC CASSLEVVGEEYF
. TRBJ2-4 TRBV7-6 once TGTGCCAGCAGCCCCAGGGGAGGGATAAACATTCAGTACTTC CASSPRGGINIQYF
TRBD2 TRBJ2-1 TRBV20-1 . TGCAGTGCTAGCCGAAGACTAGCGGGAGTGTACAATGAGCAGTTCTTC CSASRRLAGVYNEQFF
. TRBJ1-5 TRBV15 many TGTGCCACCGGTCCCTTGAGGCAGCCCCAGCATTTT CATGPLRQPQHF
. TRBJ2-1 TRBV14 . TGTGCCAGCAGCCAAGATTATAGAGTAGCGACAAACAATGAGCAGTTCTTC CASSQDYRVATNNEQFF
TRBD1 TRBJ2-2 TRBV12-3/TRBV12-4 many TGTGCCAGCAGCGACTTGGACAGGATCACCGGGGAGCTGTTTTTT CASSDLDRITGELFF
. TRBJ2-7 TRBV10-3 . TGTGCCATCAGTGCGCAGGGTAGCACCTACGAGCAGTACTTC CAISAQGSTYEQYF
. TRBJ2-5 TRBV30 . TGTGCCTGGAGTGGTGGAGAGACCCAGTACTTC CAWSGGETQYF
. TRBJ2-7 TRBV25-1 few TGTGCCAGCAGTGAACCTGGCAGCCTCTCCTACGAGCAGTACTTC CASSEPGSLSYEQYF
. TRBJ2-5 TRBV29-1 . TGCAGCGGGGACACCCAAGAGACCCAGTACTTC CSGDTQETQYF
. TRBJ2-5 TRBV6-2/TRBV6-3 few TGTGCCAGCAGTGTTGATCGGGTACAAGAGACCCAGTACTTC CASSVDRVQETQYF
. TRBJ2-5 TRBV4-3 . TGCGCCAGCAGCATGAGGCGCGGAGAGACCCAGTACTTC CASSMRRGETQYF
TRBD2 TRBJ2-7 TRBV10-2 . TGCGCCAGCAGTGATAGGCTAGCGGGAGGGCCGATCGAGCAGTACTTC CASSDRLAGGPIEQYF
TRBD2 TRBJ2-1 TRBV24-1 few TGTGCCACCAGTGACCCGACTAGCGGGGGGCATCGCTCCTACAATGAGCAGTTCTTC CATSDPTSGGHRSYNEQFF
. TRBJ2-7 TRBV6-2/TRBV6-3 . TGTGCCAGCAGGACCCTCTTCGGGCGGCAGGGCTCCTACGAGCAGTACTTC CASRTLFGRQGSYEQYF
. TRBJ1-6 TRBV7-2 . TGTGCCAGCAGTCTTTCGGGACTCTATAATTCACCCCTCCACTTT CASSLSGLYNSPLHF
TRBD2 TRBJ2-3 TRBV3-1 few TGTGCCAGCAGCCAAACTAGCGGAGGAGGGGTCAGAGATACGCAGTATTTT CASSQTSGGGVRDTQYF
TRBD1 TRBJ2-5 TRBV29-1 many TGCAGCGTTAGAGCACAGGGGAAGAGAGAGACCCAGTACTTC CSVRAQGKRETQYF
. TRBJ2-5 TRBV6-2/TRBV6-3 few TGTGCCAGCAAGGGAAGGGCAGAAGAGACCCAGTACTTC CASKGRAEETQYF
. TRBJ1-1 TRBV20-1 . TGCAGTGCTAGAGCCACGGTCAACCTTAACACTGAAGCTTTCTTT CSARATVNLNTEAFF
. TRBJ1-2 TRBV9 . TGTGCCAGCAGCGCCCTGACAGGAAACTATGGCTACACCTTC CASSALTGNYGYTF
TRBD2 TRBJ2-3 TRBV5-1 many TGCGCCAGCAGCTTGGATGGCGGGAGGGAGCGCACGCAGTATTTT CASSLDGGRERTQYF
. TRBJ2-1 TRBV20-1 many TGCAGTGCTAGTCCAGTGCGGACCTACAATGAGCAGTTCTTC CSASPVRTYNEQFF
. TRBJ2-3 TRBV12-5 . TGTGCTAGTGGTTTGACCGCAGATACGCAGTATTTT CASGLTADTQYF
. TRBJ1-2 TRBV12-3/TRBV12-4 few TGTGCCAGCAGTTTAGTTACAGAGGGCTACACCTTC CASSLVTEGYTF
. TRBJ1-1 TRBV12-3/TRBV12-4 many TGTGCCAGCAGTGGGACGCCTGGCCACCGGGGAGCTTTCTTT CASSGTPGHRGAFF
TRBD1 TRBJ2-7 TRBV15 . TGTGCCACCAGCAGAGATGTCGGACAGGGGTCCTACGAGCAGTACTTC CATSRDVGQGSYEQYF
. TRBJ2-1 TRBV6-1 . TGTGCCAGCAGCCTAGCCGGACCCGCATGGGGTGAGCAGTTCTTC CASSLAGPAWGEQFF